Below, one TCR beta chain is given with its context. At least ten counts were recorded for this clonotype. Which antigen it targets is not known. The record has no base qualities; no much larger clone is one base away. These data are taken from a study of CD8 T cells in ankylosing spondylitis (dated by TCRdb to the late 2010s). For context, the study as a whole: To find TCR variants linked to disease, the study profiled T cell receptor beta repertoires in ankylosing spondylitis patients and healthy donors. The full study cohort was made up of about two dozen ankylosing spondylitis patients and roughly 98 healthy donors. Peripheral blood samples were taken, and synovial fluid was additionally collected from ankylosing spondylitis patients.

Overall study results and their limits: Significant enrichment of the disease-linked clones was reported in matched synovial fluid samples from ankylosing spondylitis patients. Blood from ankylosing spondylitis patients appeared to be characterized by a TCR beta motif made up of under ten highly homologous amino acid variants. Some TCR beta motif variants had previously been reported in synovial fluid and blood of reactive arthritis patients, which suggested common disease-initiation mechanisms. A CD8+ phenotype was shown by the disease-linked clones, which were found at relatively low frequencies in peripheral blood.

The CDR3 starts with the cysteine, ends with the phenylalanine, and has 15 residues. The only DNA kept is the CDR3, 45 bases in frame from the first base. CDR1 and CDR2 were assigned from the germline V gene (reference sequence) as DFQATT and SNEGSKA. Compared with germline, V lacks 0 bases and J lacks 10 bases; bases without a gene match: 12. Instrument on record: Illumina HiSeq 2500. Quantitative 5'-RACE with molecular barcodes was used to prepare TCR beta libraries. Turning to the authors' computational methods: A new computational method, built on a probabilistic model of VDJ rearrangement, was used to identify disease-linked TCR variants. Using fastp at Q25 and MiXCR, TCRdb reprocessed the public reads and kept productive beta chains. Identical CDR3 protein sequences are pooled into one entry, listed with their most common genes and DNA. These V and J calls derive from TCRdb rather than the authors' analysis. A total of approximately 88,000 distinct CDR3 sequences appear in this sample, approximately 9% of them only once. The leading ten clones occupy just over 5% of the sample.

This receptor was taken from a male donor with ankylosing spondylitis or in good health (not recorded which). Source material: blood, either unsorted or a sorted T cell fraction (not recorded which). The chain joins TRBV20-1 to TRBJ1-2; a stretch of 9 junction bases matches TRBD1. CDR3 reads: CSARDPGTGTSDYTF. The DNA sequence is given as TGCAGTGCTAGAGACCCGGGGACAGGGACCAGTGACTACACCTTC.